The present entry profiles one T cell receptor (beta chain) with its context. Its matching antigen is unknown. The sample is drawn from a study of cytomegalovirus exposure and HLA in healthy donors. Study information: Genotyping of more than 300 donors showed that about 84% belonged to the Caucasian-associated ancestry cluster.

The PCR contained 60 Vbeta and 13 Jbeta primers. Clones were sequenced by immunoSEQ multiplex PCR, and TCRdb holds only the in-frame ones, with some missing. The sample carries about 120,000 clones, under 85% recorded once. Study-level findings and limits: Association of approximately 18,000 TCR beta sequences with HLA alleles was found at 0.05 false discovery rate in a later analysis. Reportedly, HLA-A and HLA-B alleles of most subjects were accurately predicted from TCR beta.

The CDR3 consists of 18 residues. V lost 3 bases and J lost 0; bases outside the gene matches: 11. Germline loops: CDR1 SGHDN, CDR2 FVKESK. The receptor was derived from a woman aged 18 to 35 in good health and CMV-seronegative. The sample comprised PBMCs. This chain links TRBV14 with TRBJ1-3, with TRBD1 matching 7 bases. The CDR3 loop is CASSHLRGTAFSGNTIYF. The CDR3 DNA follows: TGTGCCAGCAGCCACCTCCGGGGGACAGCCTTCTCTGGAAACACCATATATTTT.